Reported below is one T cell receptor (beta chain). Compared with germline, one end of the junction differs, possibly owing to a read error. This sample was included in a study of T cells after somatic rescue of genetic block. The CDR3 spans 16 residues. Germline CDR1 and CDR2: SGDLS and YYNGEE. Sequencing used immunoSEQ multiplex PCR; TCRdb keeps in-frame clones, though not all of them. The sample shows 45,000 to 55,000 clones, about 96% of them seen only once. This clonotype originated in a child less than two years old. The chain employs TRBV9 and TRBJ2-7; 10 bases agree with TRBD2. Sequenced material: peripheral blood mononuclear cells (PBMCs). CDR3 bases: TGTGCCAGCAGCGCGGATCCTAGCGGGAGCTCCCACGAGCAGTACTTC. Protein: CASSADPSGSSHEQYF.